The 10 T cell receptor beta chains listed next were all sequenced from one sample in a study of cytomegalovirus exposure and HLA in healthy donors. Clones were read by immunoSEQ multiplex PCR, and TCRdb kept only the in-frame ones, dropping some. The data show approximately 160,000 clones, roughly nine tenths seen once. Sequencing was done on a sample of PBMCs. These receptors were collected from a woman between 18 and 29 years old in good health and CMV-seropositive.

The V gene is TRBV12-5, the J gene TRBJ1-1; no reliable D call. The germline V gene has CDR1 LGHNT and CDR2 FRNRAP. The CDR3 loop spans 15 amino acids. V dropped 0 bases and J dropped 5 bases, with 13 bases sitting between them. The CDR3 loop is CASGLVLRVGTEAFF. The CDR3 nucleotides are TGTGCTAGTGGTTTGGTACTGAGGGTGGGGACTGAAGCTTTCTTT.

The rearrangement uses TRBV7-9 and TRBJ1-1; perhaps TRBD1 as D (5 bases). This CDR3 contains 13 residues. The germline V gene encodes CDR1 SEHNR and CDR2 FQNEAQ (reference sequence). V was trimmed by 3 bases and J by 6 bases, leaving 11 bases between them. CDR3 region: CASSFREGPEAFF. The CDR3 DNA is TGTGCCAGCAGCTTTAGGGAGGGGCCTGAAGCTTTCTTT. Filled out from reference TRBV7-9 and TRBJ1-1, the complete variable domain reads DTGVSQNPRHKITKRGQNVTFRCDPISEHNRLYWYRQTLGQGPEFLTYFQNEAQLEKSRLLSDRFSAERPKGSFSTLEIQRTEQGDSAMYLCASSFREGPEAFFGQGTRLTVV.

This clone came up a few times. This chain uses TRBV7-2 with TRBJ2-7, with D unclear. Trimming removed 4 bases at V and 0 bases at J, with 10 bases between. Germline values: CDR1 SGHTA, CDR2 FQGNSA. This CDR3 is built from 14 residues. For the CDR3, the DNA is TGTGCCAGCAGCTCCGACTTCAGCTCCTACGAGCAGTACTTC. As protein: CASSSDFSSYEQYF.

This rearrangement joins TRBV28 to TRBJ2-4; weak D call: TRBD1 (5 bases). Germline CDR1 and CDR2: MDHEN and SYDVKM. Trimming pared 5 bases from V and 0 bases from J, leaving 20 bases between. CDR3 length: 18 residues. CDR3 amino acids: CASSTGVTDFLAKNIQYF. For the CDR3, the DNA is TGTGCCAGCAGTACTGGGGTGACAGATTTTTTAGCCAAAAACATTCAGTACTTC.

This chain joins TRBV11-3 and TRBJ1-2; 9 bases are shared with TRBD1. Germline V gene data show CDR1 as SGHNT and CDR2 as YENEEA. With 1 base clipped from V and 4 bases from J, the junction kept 4 bases outside the gene matches. The CDR3 loop spans 15 amino acids. In nucleotides, the CDR3 is TGTGCCAGCAGCTTAGCCCCGGGACAGGGCTATGGCTACACCTTC. It yields the protein CASSLAPGQGYGYTF. Full variable domain (rest looked up from reference TRBV11-3 and TRBJ1-2): EAGVVQSPRYKIIEKKQPVAFWCNPISGHNTLYWYLQNLGQGPELLIRYENEEAVDDSQLPKDRFSAERLKGVDSTLKIQPAELGDSAVYLCASSLAPGQGYGYTFGSGTRLTVV.

This chain joins TRBV6-5 and TRBJ2-2; possibly TRBD1 for D (7 bases). There are 15 residues in the CDR3. Germline V gene data show CDR1 as MNHEY and CDR2 as SVGAGI. V lost 3 bases and J 8 bases, leaving 16 bases between the germline ends. The CDR3, as DNA: TGTGCCAGCAGTTATACGGCAGGGGGGTATGGGGAGCTGTTTTTT. Protein: CASSYTAGGYGELFF.

The chain recombines TRBV2 with TRBJ2-7; D may be TRBD2 (6 bases). V was pared by 6 bases and J by 1 base, with 13 bases between. Germline CDR1 is SNHLY and CDR2 is FYNNEI. The CDR3 has 14 amino acids. CDR3 bases: TGTGCCAGCAGACAGCGGGCGCCATCCTACGAGCAGTACTTC. Protein sequence: CASRQRAPSYEQYF.

Only one count was recorded for this clone. The chain has TRBV5-6 and TRBJ2-3; D call uncertain. The CDR3 has 14 residues. V was cut by 1 base and J by 2 bases, with 8 bases left in between. Germline V gives CDR1 SGHDT, CDR2 YYEEEE. For the CDR3, the DNA is TGTGCCAGCAGCTTGCGAGGTCCCACAGATACGCAGTATTTT. Amino acids: CASSLRGPTDTQYF.

The rearrangement uses TRBV30 and TRBJ2-1, with 14 bases lining up with TRBD2. The CDR3 is 16 amino acids. Germline trimming cut 3 bases from V and 6 bases from J; bases unmatched to any gene: 7. In germline, CDR1 is GTSNPN, CDR2 SVGIG (reference sequence). For the CDR3, the DNA is TGTGCCTGGAGGATGCGGACTAGCGGGAGGTCCAATGAGCAGTTCTTC. This codes for CAWRMRTSGRSNEQFF.

This clone was found once. The gene calls are TRBV4-2 and TRBJ2-3; 8 bases align to TRBD2. Germline assignment: CDR1 LGHNA and CDR2 YNFKEQ. After removal of 2 bases from V and 6 bases from J, the junction contained 13 bases not matched to a gene. This CDR3 is 17 amino acids long. CDR3 residues: CASSQTSGTRNGDTQYF. In nucleotides, the CDR3 is TGTGCCAGCAGCCAAACCTCCGGGACTAGGAATGGTGATACGCAGTATTTT.